This T cell receptor beta chain stems from a study of neurological immune-mediated disorders. The cDNA was generated through 5'RACE incorporating 10-nucleotide random UMIs. TCRdb fed the 5' RACE reads into MiXCR, producing one record per CDR3 protein. This table holds about 62,000 distinct CDR3 sequences, about 3.5% found once. This CDR3 has 14 amino acids. Germline V gene sequence: CDR1 MNHEY, CDR2 SVGEGT. Trimming shortened V by 7 bases and J by 5 bases, and 15 bases separated the two germline ends. This clonotype has ten or more counts. The rearrangement joins TRBV6-2 or TRBV6-3 to TRBJ1-5; D possibly corresponds to TRBD1 (6 bases). The sequenced sample was PBMCs. The clonotype comes from a woman between 50 and 59 years old with multiple sclerosis. The CDR3 here is CASIKQGRDQPQHF. CDR3 bases: TGTGCCAGCATTAAACAGGGCAGGGATCAGCCCCAGCATTTT.